Following are 19 T cell receptor beta chains from one sample sequenced in a study of shared clonotypes between healthy human individuals. Data came from immunoSEQ multiplex PCR; TCRdb stores just in-frame clones and leaves some out. The sample includes some 630,000 clones, roughly 70% of them seen just once. Sequenced sample: memory CD4+ T cells sorted from blood. The subset is: CD45RA-negative fraction. The receptors come from a woman aged 30 to 39 in good health.

The gene calls are TRBV2 and TRBJ2-1; 12 bases align to TRBD2. Trimming cost V 4 bases and J 1 base; bases outside gene matches: 2. Germline V gene data show CDR1 as SNHLY and CDR2 as FYNNEI. The CDR3 has 16 amino acids. CDR3 sequence reads: CASSGLAGGSYNEQFF. Here the CDR3 DNA reads TGTGCCAGCAGTGGTCTAGCGGGAGGGTCCTACAATGAGCAGTTCTTC.

Concerning this clone itself: Other DNA sequences from this sample encode an identical CDR3 as well. The CDR3 DNA follows: TGTGCCAGCAGCCTACAGGCGAACACTGAAGCTTTCTTT. Encoded protein: CASSLQANTEAFF. The V and J genes are TRBV28 and TRBJ1-1; a possible D gene is TRBD1 (5 bases). The CDR3 is 13 amino acids. V was clipped by 6 bases and J by 1 base, with 9 bases between them. CDR1 and CDR2 (germline): MDHEN, SYDVKM.

The V and J genes are TRBV5-6 and TRBJ1-2; 9 bases are shared with TRBD1. Trimming cost V 5 bases and J 3 bases; bases outside gene matches: 11. The CDR3 runs 16 residues. Per the germline V gene, CDR1 is SGHDT and CDR2 is YYEEEE. The CDR3 bases are TGTGCCAGCAGAAAATCCGGGACAGGGTCTGACTATGGCTACACCTTC. This translates into CASRKSGTGSDYGYTF.

The chain joins TRBV7-2 to TRBJ2-1; 9 bases are a match to TRBD1. V lost 5 bases and J lost 8; bases outside the gene matches: 10. The germline CDR1 and CDR2 sequences are SGHTA and FQGNSA. The CDR3 contains 15 residues. CDR3 nucleotide sequence: TGTGCCAGCAGCCCCGGACAGGGGCCGTTGGATGAGCAGTTCTTC. Protein product: CASSPGQGPLDEQFF.

The chain joins TRBV9 to TRBJ1-1, with 8 bases aligning to TRBD1. The V segment lost 3 bases and the J segment 1 base; nucleotides outside the gene matches: 8. The CDR3 is 16 amino acids. The germline gives CDR1 SGDLS, CDR2 YYNGEE. The CDR3 nucleotides are TGTGCCAGCAGCGGAGGAGGACAGGGAGGGAACACTGAAGCTTTCTTT. It translates to CASSGGGQGGNTEAFF.

Notes on this clone: The sample contains more than one DNA sequence encoding this CDR3. V is TRBV6-1 and J is TRBJ2-7; D is undetermined. The CDR3 is made up of 14 amino acids. Trimming took off 1 base at V and 2 bases at J, with 9 bases between the two ends. In germline, CDR1 is MNHNS, CDR2 SASEGT. CDR3 in DNA: TGTGCCAGCAGTGAAGGCCAGGATCCCTACGAGCAGTACTTC. It specifies CASSEGQDPYEQYF.

This chain joins TRBV4-1 and TRBJ2-1; 9 bases fit TRBD2. Germline CDR1 and CDR2: MGHRA and YSYEKL. The CDR3 has 14 amino acids. V shed 6 bases, J shed 3 bases, and the junction held 3 bases outside the gene matches. Here the CDR3 reads CASRGLAGYNEQFF. The CDR3 DNA follows: TGCGCCAGCAGGGGACTAGCAGGCTACAATGAGCAGTTCTTC.

The genes are TRBV19 and TRBJ1-4, with 8 bases identical to TRBD1. Germline assignment: CDR1 LNHDA and CDR2 SQIVND (reference sequence). The CDR3 runs 14 residues. Trimming cost V 7 bases and J 6 bases; bases outside gene matches: 7. The CDR3 loop is CASTPMDRDEKLFF. DNA of the CDR3: TGTGCCAGTACCCCTATGGACAGGGATGAAAAACTGTTTTTT. Supplemented by reference TRBV19 and TRBJ1-4, the full variable domain reads DGGITQSPKYLFRKEGQNVTLSCEQNLNHDAMYWYRQDPGQGLRLIYYSQIVNDFQKGDIAEGYSVSREKKESFPLTVTSAQKNPTAFYLCASTPMDRDEKLFFGSGTQLSVL.

In regard to this clone: Other DNA sequences in the same sample also yield this CDR3. The chain is built from TRBV28 and TRBJ2-2; D unclear. This CDR3 is 12 amino acids long. V shed 2 bases and J shed 4 bases, with 2 bases lying between them. CDR1 is MDHEN and CDR2 is SYDVKM in the germline V gene. The CDR3 DNA reads TGTGCCAGCAGTTTAGGCACCGGGGAGCTGTTTTTT. Its translation: CASSLGTGELFF. Together with reference TRBV28 and TRBJ2-2, the CDR3 gives the full variable domain: DVKVTQSSRYLVKRTGEKVFLECVQDMDHENMFWYRQDPGLGLRLIYFSYDVKMKEKGDIPEGYSVSREKKERFSLILESASTNQTSMYLCASSLGTGELFFGEGSRLTVL.

This chain connects TRBV19 to TRBJ1-4, with D possibly TRBD1 on 6 matching bases. Trimming took 3 bases from V and 1 from J, leaving 18 bases between them. This CDR3 has 18 residues. Germline CDR1 is LNHDA and CDR2 is SQIVND (reference sequence). The CDR3 bases are TGTGCCAGTAGTATGCGTCAGACCCCCAGGGGAACTAATGAAAAACTGTTTTTT. The encoded protein is CASSMRQTPRGTNEKLFF.

J is TRBJ2-3 and V is TRBV2, with unresolved D. The CDR3 is made up of 12 amino acids. Germline lookup yields CDR1 SNHLY and CDR2 FYNNEI. The ends were cut back, 4 bases at V and 6 bases at J, with 8 bases in the middle. The CDR3 loop reads CASSVQADTQYF. CDR3 DNA: TGTGCCAGCAGTGTACAAGCGGATACGCAGTATTTT.

This chain uses TRBV10-3 with TRBJ2-1; D possibly corresponds to TRBD1 (5 bases). Germline CDR1 and CDR2: ENHRY and SYGVKD. Trimming stripped 7 bases from V and 4 bases from J, with 11 bases between. The CDR3 runs 13 residues. CDR3: CAIKQETYNEQFF. In DNA form, the CDR3 reads TGTGCCATCAAACAGGAGACATACAATGAGCAGTTCTTC.

The V gene is TRBV7-2, the J gene TRBJ1-5; 8 bases fit TRBD1. This CDR3 is built from 15 residues. Trimming at V came to 5 bases and at J to 2 bases, leaving 5 bases not matched to a gene. Germline V gives CDR1 SGHTA, CDR2 FQGNSA. The CDR3 sequence: CASSRGQVRNQPQHF. CDR3 sequence (DNA): TGTGCCAGCAGCCGGGGACAGGTGCGCAATCAGCCCCAGCATTTT.

This clone was found once. The chain couples TRBV14 to TRBJ2-5; D gene uncertain. Trimming stripped 1 base from V and 5 bases from J, with 8 bases between. CDR3 size: 13 residues. The germline CDR1 and CDR2 sequences are SGHDN and FVKESK. The CDR3 region has the DNA TGTGCCAGCAGCCAAGGACCAGTTGAGACCCAGTACTTC. Translated, it gives CASSQGPVETQYF.

This chain uses TRBV18 with TRBJ1-2, with D unresolved. V was cut by 0 bases and J by 4 bases, with 6 bases left in between. Germline loops: CDR1 KGHSH, CDR2 LQKENI. The CDR3 has 13 amino acids. The CDR3 is CASSPPEVYGYTF. The CDR3 DNA reads as TGTGCCAGCTCACCACCGGAGGTCTATGGCTACACCTTC.

The chain uses TRBV14 and TRBJ1-1; D ambiguous. This CDR3 has 13 amino acids. CDR1 and CDR2 from the germline V gene are SGHDN and FVKESK. V gave up 2 bases and J gave up 5 bases, with 9 bases separating them. CDR3 region: CASSQNIGTEAFF. Here the CDR3 DNA reads TGTGCCAGCAGCCAAAATATCGGGACTGAAGCTTTCTTT.

This chain connects TRBV28 to TRBJ1-5, with D possibly being TRBD1 (5 bases). The CDR3 has 15 residues. V was trimmed by 7 bases and J by 0 bases, leaving 13 bases between them. The germline V gene encodes CDR1 MDHEN and CDR2 SYDVKM. The CDR3 coding sequence is TGTGCCAGCAAACTGGGGCTTAATAGCAATCAGCCCCAGCATTTT. Protein sequence: CASKLGLNSNQPQHF.

This clone was seen a few times. The CDR3 is CASSLGGQGKLNTIYF. CDR3 nucleotides: TGTGCCAGCAGTTTAGGGGGACAGGGAAAACTTAACACCATATATTTT. The rearrangement links TRBV6-5 to TRBJ1-3, with 9 positions matching TRBD1. Germline V gene lookup returns CDR1 MNHEY and CDR2 SVGAGI. The CDR3 is 16 amino acids. Unmatched junction bases numbered 11, after V lost 4 bases and J lost 7 bases.

This clone was observed a few times. The chain has TRBV27 and TRBJ2-7; TRBD2 aligns across 7 bases. CDR3 size: 17 residues. Germline lookup yields CDR1 MNHEY and CDR2 SMNVEV (reference sequence). V lost 6 bases, J lost 0 bases, and 14 bases stayed unmatched. The CDR3 here is CASSPGGGRPSSYEQYF. The DNA of the CDR3 is TGTGCCAGCAGCCCGGGAGGTGGCCGGCCCTCCTCCTACGAGCAGTACTTC.